Described below is a single TCR beta chain sequence and its context. What it binds is not known. This entry is derived from a study of blood T cells in healthy people across ages. Study conclusions and caveats: Whereas aged donors had fewer naive CD4+ cells, long-lived donors had more of them and higher diversity.

Through a sample-barcoded 5' primer and a J-beta primer mix, a second PCR was run for about 7 to 12 cycles. A single record per CDR3 protein comes from TCRdb applying MiXCR to the 5' RACE reads. Of 600,000 to 1,000,000 distinct CDR3 sequences listed, 58% are singletons. This CDR3 contains 11 residues. The V gene's germline CDR1 is DFQATT and CDR2 SNEGSKA (reference sequence). V lost 2 bases, J lost 8 bases, and 9 bases lay in between. The source material was blood. The V gene is TRBV20-1, the J gene TRBJ1-2; D is uncertain. This receptor was taken from a man aged 25 to 40 in good health. The CDR3 nucleotides read TGCAGTGCTAGAAGCGCGTCCGGCTACACCTTC. As protein: CSARSASGYTF.